The present TCR beta chain was sequenced within a study of Tregs in tolerant kidney transplant recipients. Some clones are missing from TCRdb's copy, which holds only in-frame ones; the method was immunoSEQ multiplex PCR. Its listing shows about 30,000 clones. Of note for this clone: Coverage ceases 3 residues before the CDR3 finishes, and the germline J gene fills in the end.

CDR1 and CDR2 from the germline V gene are SNHLY and FYNNEI. Trimming took 3 bases from V and 1 from J, leaving 6 bases between them. CDR3 length equals 13 residues. The chain links TRBV2 to TRBJ1-1; the D is unclear. The specimen was CD8+ T cells from blood, collected before the transplant. This TCR came from a human donor who received a combined kidney and bone marrow transplant. CDR3 DNA (partial): TGTGCCAGCAGTGATGGGCAGAACACTGAA. The encoded protein is CASSDGQNTE. The complete CDR3 sequence is CASSDGQNTEAFF.